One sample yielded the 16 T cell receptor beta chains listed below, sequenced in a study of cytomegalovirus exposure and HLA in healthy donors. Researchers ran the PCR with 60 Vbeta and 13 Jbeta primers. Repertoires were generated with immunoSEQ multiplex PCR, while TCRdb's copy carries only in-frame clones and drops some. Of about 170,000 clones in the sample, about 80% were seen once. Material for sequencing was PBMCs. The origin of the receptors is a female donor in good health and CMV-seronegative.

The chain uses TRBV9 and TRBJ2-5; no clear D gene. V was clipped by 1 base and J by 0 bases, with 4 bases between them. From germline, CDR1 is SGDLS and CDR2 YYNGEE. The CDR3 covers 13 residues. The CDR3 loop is CASSVRDQETQYF. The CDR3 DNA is TGTGCCAGCAGCGTACGGGACCAAGAGACCCAGTACTTC.

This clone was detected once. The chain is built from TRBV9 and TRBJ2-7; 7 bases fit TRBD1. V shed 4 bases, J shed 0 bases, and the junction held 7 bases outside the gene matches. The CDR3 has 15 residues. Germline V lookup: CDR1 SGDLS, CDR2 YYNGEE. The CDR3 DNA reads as TGTGCCAGCAGCCCGACCGGGACAGCCTCCTACGAGCAGTACTTC. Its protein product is CASSPTGTASYEQYF.

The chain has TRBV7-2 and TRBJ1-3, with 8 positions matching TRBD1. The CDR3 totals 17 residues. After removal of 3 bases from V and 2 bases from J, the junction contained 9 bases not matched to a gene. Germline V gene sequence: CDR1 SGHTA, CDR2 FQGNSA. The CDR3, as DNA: TGTGCCAGCAGCTTGGGGGGGACGGACAGGGCTGGAAACACCATATATTTT. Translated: CASSLGGTDRAGNTIYF.

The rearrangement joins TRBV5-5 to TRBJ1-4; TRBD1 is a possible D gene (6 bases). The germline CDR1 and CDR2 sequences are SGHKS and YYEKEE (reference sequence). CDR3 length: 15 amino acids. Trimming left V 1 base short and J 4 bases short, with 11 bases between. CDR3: CASSLNPGVNEKLFF. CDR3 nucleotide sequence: TGTGCCAGCAGCTTGAATCCAGGGGTTAATGAAAAACTGTTTTTT. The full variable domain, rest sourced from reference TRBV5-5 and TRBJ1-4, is DAGVTQSPTHLIKTRGQQVTLRCSPISGHKSVSWYQQVLGQGPQFIFQYYEKEERGRGNFPDRFSARQFPNYSSELNVNALLLGDSALYLCASSLNPGVNEKLFFGSGTQLSVL.

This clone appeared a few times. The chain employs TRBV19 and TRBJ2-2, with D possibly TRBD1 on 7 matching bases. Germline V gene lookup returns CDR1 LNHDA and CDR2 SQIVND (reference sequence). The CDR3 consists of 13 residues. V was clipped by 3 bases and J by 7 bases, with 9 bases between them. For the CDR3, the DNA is TGTGCCAGTAGTATCAGGGGGGTCGGGGAGCTGTTTTTT. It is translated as CASSIRGVGELFF.

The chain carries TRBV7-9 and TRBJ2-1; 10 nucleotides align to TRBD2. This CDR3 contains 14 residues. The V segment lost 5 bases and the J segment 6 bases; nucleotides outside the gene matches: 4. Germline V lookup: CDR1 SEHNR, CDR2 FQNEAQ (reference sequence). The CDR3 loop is CASSPRTSGNEQFF. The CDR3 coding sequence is TGTGCCAGCAGCCCGCGGACTAGCGGCAATGAGCAGTTCTTC.

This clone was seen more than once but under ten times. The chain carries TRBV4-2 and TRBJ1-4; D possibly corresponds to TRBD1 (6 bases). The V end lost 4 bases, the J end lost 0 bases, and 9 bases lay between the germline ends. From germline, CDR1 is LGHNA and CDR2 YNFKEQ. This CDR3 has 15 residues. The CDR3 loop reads CASSPRTATNEKLFF. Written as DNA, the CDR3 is TGTGCCAGCAGCCCGAGGACAGCAACTAATGAAAAACTGTTTTTT.

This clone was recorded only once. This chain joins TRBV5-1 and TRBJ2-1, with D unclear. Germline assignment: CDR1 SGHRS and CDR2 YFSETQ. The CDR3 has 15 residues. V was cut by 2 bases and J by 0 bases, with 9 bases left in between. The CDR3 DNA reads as TGCGCCAGCAGCTTTGTGGCAGACTCCTACAATGAGCAGTTCTTC. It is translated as CASSFVADSYNEQFF.

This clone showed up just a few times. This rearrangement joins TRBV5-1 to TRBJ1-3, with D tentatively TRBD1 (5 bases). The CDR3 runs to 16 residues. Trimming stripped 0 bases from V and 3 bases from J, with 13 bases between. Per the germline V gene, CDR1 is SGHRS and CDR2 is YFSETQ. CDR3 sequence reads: CASSLAPGSSGNTIYF. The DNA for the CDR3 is TGCGCCAGCAGCTTGGCCCCAGGGTCCAGTGGAAACACCATATATTTT.

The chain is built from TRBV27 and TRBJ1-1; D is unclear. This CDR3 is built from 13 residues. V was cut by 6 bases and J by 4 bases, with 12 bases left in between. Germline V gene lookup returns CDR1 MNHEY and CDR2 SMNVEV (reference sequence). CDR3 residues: CASSTPGSTEAFF. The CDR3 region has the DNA TGTGCCAGCAGCACCCCGGGGTCCACTGAAGCTTTCTTT.

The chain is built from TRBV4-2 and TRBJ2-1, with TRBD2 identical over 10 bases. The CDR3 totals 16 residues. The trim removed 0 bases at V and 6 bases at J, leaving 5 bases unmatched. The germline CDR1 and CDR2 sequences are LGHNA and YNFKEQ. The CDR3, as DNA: TGTGCCAGCAGCCAAGACCTAGCGGGAGTCCGCAATGAGCAGTTCTTC. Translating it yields CASSQDLAGVRNEQFF.

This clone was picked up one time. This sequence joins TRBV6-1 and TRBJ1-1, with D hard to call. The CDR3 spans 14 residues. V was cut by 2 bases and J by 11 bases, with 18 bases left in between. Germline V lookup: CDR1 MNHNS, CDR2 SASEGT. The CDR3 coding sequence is TGTGCCAGCAGTGAAACTTTTCAACAGCGGGAGGCTTTCTTT. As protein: CASSETFQQREAFF.

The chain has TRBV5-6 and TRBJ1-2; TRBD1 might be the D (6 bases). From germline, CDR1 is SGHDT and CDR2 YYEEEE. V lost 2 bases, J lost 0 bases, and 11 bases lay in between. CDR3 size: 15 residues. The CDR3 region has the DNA TGTGCCAGCAGCTTTCTGGGGGCGGCTAACTATGGCTACACCTTC. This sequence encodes CASSFLGAANYGYTF.

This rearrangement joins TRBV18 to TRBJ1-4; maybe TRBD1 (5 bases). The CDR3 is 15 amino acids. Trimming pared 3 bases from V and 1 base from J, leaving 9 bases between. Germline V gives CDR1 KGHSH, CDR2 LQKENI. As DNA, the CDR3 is TGTGCCAGCTCACCGCAGGGTATAACTAATGAAAAACTGTTTTTT. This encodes CASSPQGITNEKLFF. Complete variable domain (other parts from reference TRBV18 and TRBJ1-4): NAGVMQNPRHLVRRRGQEARLRCSPMKGHSHVYWYRQLPEEGLKFMVYLQKENIIDESGMPKERFSAEFPKEGPSILRIQQVVRGDSAAYFCASSPQGITNEKLFFGSGTQLSVL.

CDR3 DNA: TGCGCCAGCAGCCATCCCGCGACAGGGGTCGAGCAGTACTTC. Amino acids: CASSHPATGVEQYF. This chain uses TRBV4-1 with TRBJ2-7; 8 bases line up with TRBD1. Germline CDR1 is MGHRA and CDR2 is YSYEKL. This CDR3 has 14 amino acids. The J segment lost 6 bases and the V segment lost 3 bases, leaving 7 bases of the junction unmatched.

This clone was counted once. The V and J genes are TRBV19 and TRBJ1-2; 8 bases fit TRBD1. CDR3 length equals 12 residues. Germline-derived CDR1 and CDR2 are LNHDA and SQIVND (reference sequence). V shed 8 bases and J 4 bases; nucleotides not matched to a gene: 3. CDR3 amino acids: CASFTGGYGYTF. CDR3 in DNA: TGTGCCAGTTTTACAGGGGGCTATGGCTACACCTTC. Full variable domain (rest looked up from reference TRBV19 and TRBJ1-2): DGGITQSPKYLFRKEGQNVTLSCEQNLNHDAMYWYRQDPGQGLRLIYYSQIVNDFQKGDIAEGYSVSREKKESFPLTVTSAQKNPTAFYLCASFTGGYGYTFGSGTRLTVV.